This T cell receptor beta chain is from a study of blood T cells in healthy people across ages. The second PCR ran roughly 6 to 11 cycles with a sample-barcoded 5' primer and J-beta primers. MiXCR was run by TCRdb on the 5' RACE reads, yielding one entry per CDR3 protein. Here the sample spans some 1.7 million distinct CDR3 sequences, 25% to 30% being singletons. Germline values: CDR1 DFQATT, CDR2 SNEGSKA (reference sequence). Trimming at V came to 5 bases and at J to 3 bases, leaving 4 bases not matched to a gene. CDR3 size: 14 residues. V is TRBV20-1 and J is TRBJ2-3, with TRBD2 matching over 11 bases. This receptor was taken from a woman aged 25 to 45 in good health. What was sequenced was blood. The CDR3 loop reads CSAVLAGVTDTQYF. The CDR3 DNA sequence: TGCAGTGCTGTACTAGCGGGAGTGACAGATACGCAGTATTTT.